The TCR beta chain described here comes from a study of a mutant IDH1 vaccine in newly diagnosed glioma. Specified time point: baseline, week 1 (first vaccination visit). The treatment is: pre-vaccination baseline after standard-of-care therapy. The V and J ends lost 6 bases and 4 bases, in that order; junction bases with no gene match: 5. The CDR3 spans 13 residues. From germline, CDR1 is MNHEY and CDR2 SMNVEV (reference sequence). Repertoires were generated with immunoSEQ multiplex PCR, while TCRdb's copy carries only in-frame clones and drops some. This table holds some 16,000 clones, around 95% found once.

Sequencing used peripheral blood mononuclear cells (PBMCs), obtained from a glioma patient treated with radiotherapy, temozolomide or both. V is TRBV27 and J is TRBJ2-7; 8 positions agree with TRBD1. This sequence was found in a woman between 18 and 29 years old with glioma. Some clones in this sample may be carry-over from other donors' samples. The DNA of the CDR3 is TGTGCCAGCAGAGGGACAGGCAAATACGAGCAGTACTTC. Encoded protein: CASRGTGKYEQYF.